This TCR beta chain emerged from a study of CD8 T cells in ankylosing spondylitis. Whole-study results and caveats: Disease-associated clones were CD8+ and fairly uncommon in peripheral blood.

Note on this clonotype: The antigen is not known.

Each TCR beta library was made by quantitative 5'-RACE that incorporated molecular barcodes. TCRdb reprocessed the 5' RACE reads via MiXCR and lists one record per CDR3 protein. The sample contains 150,000 or so distinct CDR3 sequences, just over 9.5% of which appear only once. The length of the CDR3 is 17 residues. Trimming left V 10 bases short and J 4 bases short, with 28 bases between. The germline V gene has CDR1 MNHEY and CDR2 SVGEGT. The sequence was collected from a female donor with ankylosing spondylitis or in good health (not recorded which). The specimen was blood, either unsorted or a sorted T cell fraction (not recorded which). J is TRBJ2-5 and V is TRBV6-2 or TRBV6-3, with D perhaps matching TRBD1 (7 bases). The CDR3 loop reads CATTWDLEQGRLETQYF. The CDR3 DNA reads as TGTGCCACGACCTGGGACCTTGAACAGGGGAGGCTAGAGACCCAGTACTTC.